Presented here are 30 T cell receptor beta chains from one specimen sequenced in a study of CD8+CD57+ T cells in acquired aplastic anemia. CDR3 and TCR beta VDJ profiling relied on a genomic DNA template. A single record per CDR3 protein comes from TCRdb applying MiXCR to the reads. Of 200,000 to 250,000 distinct CDR3 sequences listed, approximately 35% were seen once; the top ten hold roughly 1.1%. The sequenced sample was sorted CD4+, CD8+, or CD8+CD57+ T cells (not recorded which) from PBMCs. All receptors come from a human donor in good health, serving as a control.

This sequence joins TRBV11-1 and TRBJ2-7, with 7 bases aligning to TRBD1. CDR3 length: 16 residues. V gave up 5 bases and J gave up 0 bases; unmatched junction bases: 10. Germline V gives CDR1 SGHAT, CDR2 FQDESV (reference sequence). This chain's CDR3 is CASSLLRQGDSYEQYF. The CDR3 DNA is TGTGCCAGCAGCCTTTTAAGGCAGGGGGACTCCTACGAGCAGTACTTC. Variable domain in full (rest from reference TRBV11-1 and TRBJ2-7): EAEVAQSPRYKITEKSQAVAFWCDPISGHATLYWYRQILGQGPELLVQFQDESVVDDSQLPKDRFSAERLKGVDSTLKIQPAELGDSAMYLCASSLLRQGDSYEQYFGPGTRLTVT.

This clonotype was counted at least ten times. This chain uses TRBV7-2 with TRBJ1-1, with D uncertain. The CDR3 totals 13 residues. The V gene's germline CDR1 is SGHTA and CDR2 FQGNSA. The ends were cut back, 1 base at V and 5 bases at J, with 8 bases in the middle. CDR3 loop: CASSLVRKTEAFF. The CDR3 DNA sequence: TGTGCCAGCAGCTTAGTCAGGAAGACTGAAGCTTTCTTT.

This clonotype was counted at least ten times. The J gene is TRBJ1-2, the V gene TRBV2, with TRBD1 matching 7 bases. Trimming at V came to 6 bases and at J to 1 base, leaving 5 bases not matched to a gene. This CDR3 region has 14 residues. Germline assignment: CDR1 SNHLY and CDR2 FYNNEI. CDR3 loop: CASSTRQGNYGYTF. The CDR3 DNA follows: TGTGCCAGCAGCACCCGACAGGGTAACTATGGCTACACCTTC.

The CDR3 loop is CSATPGLAGYNEQFF. The CDR3, as DNA: TGCAGTGCGACCCCGGGACTAGCGGGGTACAATGAGCAGTTCTTC. The V and J genes are TRBV20-1 and TRBJ2-1, with 13 bases lining up with TRBD2. The junction had 6 bases not matched to a gene; V was cut back by 6 bases and J by 4 bases. Looked up from germline, CDR1 is DFQATT and CDR2 is SNEGSKA (reference sequence). The length of the CDR3 is 15 residues.

A note on this clonotype: One junction end disagrees with the germline gene, perhaps due to a read error. The genes are TRBV29-1 and TRBJ2-7; 9 bases align to TRBD1. Germline assignment: CDR1 SQVTM and CDR2 ANQGSEA. This CDR3 has 13 amino acids. The CDR3 loop is CAWRGDRVAEQYF. In DNA form, the CDR3 reads TGTGCCTGGAGGGGGGACAGGGTGGCCGAGCAGTACTTC.

Points on this clonotype: Given a much more abundant clone one base away, this may be a read error. V is TRBV5-1 and J is TRBJ1-1; D gene ambiguous. Germline V gene lookup returns CDR1 SGHRS and CDR2 YFSETQ. This CDR3 is 14 amino acids long. The CDR3 reads CASSLNRQNTEASF. The CDR3 bases are TGCGCCAGCAGCTTGAACCGGCAGAACACTGAAGCTTCCTTT.

This clonotype has ten or more counts. The CDR3 DNA reads TGTGCCAGCAGCGTATCGACTAGCGGGAGCTTCGGTGAGCAGTTCTTC. Encoded protein: CASSVSTSGSFGEQFF. V usage is TRBV7-8 and J usage is TRBJ2-1; TRBD2 agrees at 12 bases. This CDR3 comprises 16 residues. Unmatched junction bases numbered 11, after V lost 5 bases and J lost 9 bases. The V gene's germline CDR1 is SGHVS and CDR2 FQNEAQ. The complete variable domain, with remaining parts taken from reference TRBV7-8 and TRBJ2-1, reads GAGVSQSPRYKVAKRGQDVALRCDPISGHVSLFWYQQALGQGPEFLTYFQNEAQLDKSGLPSDRFFAERPEGSVSTLKIQRTQQEDSAVYLCASSVSTSGSFGEQFFGPGTRLTVL.

This clonotype appeared many times. This chain links TRBV20-1 with TRBJ2-5; maybe TRBD2 (5 bases). CDR3 length: 14 amino acids. Deletions cut 4 bases from V and 1 base from J, with 13 bases between. Germline CDR1 reads DFQATT; CDR2 reads SNEGSKA (reference sequence). CDR3 coding DNA: TGCAGTGCTACCCGGGGTGGGGTCCAAGAGACCCAGTACTTC. This codes for CSATRGGVQETQYF.

This clonotype appeared many times. The J gene is TRBJ2-2, the V gene TRBV10-1; TRBD1 agrees at 7 bases. The ends lost 4 bases at V and 5 bases at J; junction bases unmatched: 7. The CDR3 contains 15 residues. Germline V gene data show CDR1 as WNHNN and CDR2 as SYGVQD (reference sequence). This chain's CDR3 is CASSALLTGTGELFF. CDR3 nucleotides: TGCGCCAGCAGTGCCCTCCTGACAGGGACCGGGGAGCTGTTTTTT.

This clonotype was counted ten times or more. The chain uses TRBV7-3 and TRBJ2-1; possible D gene TRBD1, 5 bases. Germline values: CDR1 SGHTA, CDR2 FQGTGA. CDR3 length: 13 amino acids. Trimming removed 5 bases from V and 4 bases from J, with 9 bases in between. CDR3 in amino acids: CASSIRQYNEQFF. The CDR3 region has the DNA TGTGCCAGCAGCATTCGACAGTACAATGAGCAGTTCTTC.

This clonotype occurred once. The DNA of the CDR3 is TGTGCCACCAGCAGAGATAAGGGACAGGGGAGGGCTTTCTTT. Translation: CATSRDKGQGRAFF. The chain has TRBV15 and TRBJ1-1, with 10 bases that match TRBD1. There are 14 residues in the CDR3. The V segment lost 0 bases and the J segment 11 bases; nucleotides outside the gene matches: 6. Germline lookup yields CDR1 LNHNV and CDR2 YYDKDF (reference sequence). Full variable domain (missing parts from reference TRBV15 and TRBJ1-1): DAMVIQNPRYQVTQFGKPVTLSCSQTLNHNVMYWYQQKSSQAPKLLFHYYDKDFNNEADTPDNFQSRRPNTSFCFLDIRSPGLGDTAMYLCATSRDKGQGRAFFGQGTRLTVV.

This clonotype was detected only a few times. The genes are TRBV4-2 and TRBJ2-1; 9 bases align to TRBD2. The V and J ends lost 2 bases and 5 bases, in that order; junction bases with no gene match: 7. Germline lookup yields CDR1 LGHNA and CDR2 YNFKEQ. This CDR3 is 16 amino acids long. CDR3 bases: TGTGCCAGCAGCCAACGCCTAGCGGGAATTAACAATGAGCAGTTCTTC. Protein product: CASSQRLAGINNEQFF.

Of note for this clonotype: At one boundary the junction diverges from the germline segment, which might be a read error. The gene calls are TRBV15 and TRBJ1-4; 9 positions match TRBD1. The germline gives CDR1 LNHNV, CDR2 YYDKDF (reference sequence). CDR3 size: 13 residues. CDR3 nucleotides: TGTGCCACCTCACGGGACAGGGATGAAGAACTGTTTTTT. This translates into CATSRDRDEELFF.

This clonotype was observed at least ten times. The genes are TRBV10-3 and TRBJ2-7; 12 positions match TRBD2. V was pared by 0 bases and J by 3 bases, with 9 bases of the junction left unmatched. The CDR3 covers 18 residues. Germline V gene sequence: CDR1 ENHRY, CDR2 SYGVKD. CDR3 bases: TGTGCCATCAGTGAGTCGAGGACTAGCGGGGACAACAACTACGAGCAGTACTTC. Translating it yields CAISESRTSGDNNYEQYF.

The chain carries TRBV6-5 and TRBJ1-2, with TRBD1 matching 8 bases. Per germline, CDR1 MNHEY and CDR2 SVGAGI. The length of the CDR3 is 15 residues. V lost 2 bases to trimming and J lost 8 bases; unmatched junction nucleotides: 10. CDR3 sequence: CASSYDWETGGGYTF. CDR3 in DNA: TGTGCCAGCAGTTACGACTGGGAAACAGGGGGAGGCTACACCTTC.

This sequence joins TRBV10-3 and TRBJ1-3; possible D gene TRBD1, 5 bases. This CDR3 is built from 15 residues. Germline V gene lookup returns CDR1 ENHRY and CDR2 SYGVKD. Trimming removed 3 bases from V and 0 bases from J, with 9 bases in between. The DNA of the CDR3 is TGTGCCATCAGTGATGACAGCAGCTCTGGAAACACCATATATTTT. Translating gives CAISDDSSSGNTIYF.

Remarks on this clonotype: This may stem from a read error, because a much larger clone lies one nucleotide away. The gene calls are TRBV7-9 and TRBJ1-4; D is possibly TRBD1 (5 bases). The CDR3 is made up of 14 amino acids. The germline CDR1 and CDR2 sequences are SEHNR and FQNEAQ (reference sequence). The CDR3 sequence: CASSAITRGEKPFF. CDR3 in DNA: TGTGCCAGCAGCGCAATTACCCGGGGCGAAAAACCGTTTTTT. Using reference TRBV7-9 and TRBJ1-4 for the parts outside the CDR3, the full variable domain is DTGVSQNPRHKITKRGQNVTFRCDPISEHNRLYWYRQTLGQGPEFLTYFQNEAQLEKSRLLSDRFSAERPKGSFSTLEIQRTEQGDSAMYLCASSAITRGEKPFFGSGTQLSVL.

This clonotype was seen just once. The genes are TRBV10-3 and TRBJ1-6, with no clear D. Germline-derived CDR1 and CDR2 are ENHRY and SYGVKD. V gave up 6 bases and J gave up 10 bases, with 13 bases separating them. CDR3 length: 13 amino acids. DNA of the CDR3: TGTGCCATCAGCGCTGGGTCCAACTCACCCCTCCACTTT. It codes for CAISAGSNSPLHF.

The V call is TRBV7-3, the J call TRBJ2-5; 7 bases line up with TRBD2. Germline V gene data show CDR1 as SGHTA and CDR2 as FQGTGA. The V gene end was trimmed by 5 bases and the J gene end by 2 bases; junction bases not matched to a gene: 14. The CDR3 totals 17 residues. The CDR3 is CASSPTPMGGGQETQYF. For the CDR3, the DNA is TGTGCCAGCAGCCCCACCCCAATGGGGGGGGGTCAAGAGACCCAGTACTTC.

Details on this clonotype: A much larger clone differs from this one at a single base, so this may be a read error. This chain links TRBV20-1 with TRBJ2-7; D tentatively reads TRBD1 or TRBD2 (6 bases each). This CDR3 comprises 14 residues. Per the germline V gene, CDR1 is DFQATT and CDR2 is SNEGSKA (reference sequence). The V and J ends lost 5 bases and 7 bases respectively, with 21 bases between them. The CDR3 is CSAGRGTGGGEQYF. For the CDR3, the DNA is TGCAGTGCTGGAAGGGGGACCGGAGGGGGTGAGCAGTACTTC.

This clonotype was picked up many times. The CDR3 nucleotides are TGTGCCAGCAGACTCACCGGGACCGCAGGAAACACCATATATTTT. It specifies CASRLTGTAGNTIYF. The J gene is TRBJ1-3, the V gene TRBV7-8; D might be TRBD1 (5 bases). The CDR3 has 15 amino acids. Between the trimmed V and J ends, which lost 6 bases and 4 bases, there was a span of 16 bases. Germline CDR1 is SGHVS and CDR2 is FQNEAQ.

V is TRBV19 and J is TRBJ2-7; D unresolved. This CDR3 has 13 amino acids. From germline, CDR1 is LNHDA and CDR2 SQIVND (reference sequence). V was pared by 3 bases and J by 3 bases, with 9 bases between. The CDR3 DNA follows: TGTGCCAGTAGTATCTCGGTACGCTACGAGCAGTACTTC. This codes for CASSISVRYEQYF. The entire variable domain, with the rest obtained from reference TRBV19 and TRBJ2-7, is as follows: DGGITQSPKYLFRKEGQNVTLSCEQNLNHDAMYWYRQDPGQGLRLIYYSQIVNDFQKGDIAEGYSVSREKKESFPLTVTSAQKNPTAFYLCASSISVRYEQYFGPGTRLTVT.

This clonotype came up many times. The chain couples TRBV7-9 to TRBJ1-5; D remains unclear. Trimming left V 2 bases short and J 3 bases short, with 11 bases between. Germline assignment: CDR1 SEHNR and CDR2 FQNEAQ (reference sequence). This CDR3 region has 15 residues. This chain's CDR3 is CASSLSASPNQPQHF. Here the CDR3 DNA reads TGTGCCAGCAGCTTAAGCGCCAGTCCCAATCAGCCCCAGCATTTT.

In this sample, this clonotype turned up many times. V gene TRBV12-3 or TRBV12-4 combines with J gene TRBJ2-1; no reliable D call. The germline V and J ends were trimmed by 1 base and 2 bases, with 9 bases remaining between them. The CDR3 consists of 15 residues. As DNA, the CDR3 is TGTGCCAGCAGTTTAGGTCGCTCGACCTACAATGAGCAGTTCTTC. This translates into CASSLGRSTYNEQFF.

This clonotype was found a few times. The chain joins TRBV2 to TRBJ2-1; D not resolved. The CDR3 length is 14 residues. The germline CDR1 and CDR2 sequences are SNHLY and FYNNEI. Trimming took 7 bases from V and 7 from J, leaving 17 bases between them. The CDR3 reads CASNEIVWVNEQFF. The CDR3 coding sequence is TGTGCCAGCAATGAGATCGTCTGGGTGAATGAGCAGTTCTTC.

This clonotype appeared many times. V is TRBV20-1 and J is TRBJ2-3, with 7 bases that match TRBD2. This CDR3 is 14 amino acids long. The germline V gene encodes CDR1 DFQATT and CDR2 SNEGSKA (reference sequence). Trimming cost V 4 bases and J 2 bases; bases outside gene matches: 6. The CDR3 protein is CSATAGRDTDTQYF. The DNA for the CDR3 is TGCAGTGCTACAGCGGGGAGAGACACAGATACGCAGTATTTT.

This clonotype was seen ten or more times. DNA of the CDR3: TGTGCCACCAGTGACAGGAGGGGTGGCTACACCTTC. Its protein is CATSDRRGGYTF. The chain links TRBV24-1 to TRBJ1-2, with D possibly being TRBD1 (5 bases). V lost 4 bases and J lost 7, with 9 bases in between. The CDR3 has 12 amino acids. The germline V gene encodes CDR1 KGHDR and CDR2 SFDVKD.

This clonotype showed up just a few times. The CDR3 nucleotides read TGTGCCAGTAGTATGACAGGGGGAAACGAGCAGTACTTC. Its translation is CASSMTGGNEQYF. The chain carries TRBV19 and TRBJ2-7, with 9 bases aligning to TRBD1. V trimming: 3 bases; J trimming: 5 bases; junction bases outside the gene matches: 2. The CDR3 covers 13 residues. The V gene's germline CDR1 is LNHDA and CDR2 SQIVND (reference sequence).

Comments on this clonotype: The junction shows a germline mismatch at one end, possibly a read error. J is TRBJ2-2 and V is TRBV5-1, with unresolved D. The germline gives CDR1 SGHRS, CDR2 YFSETQ. There are 12 residues in the CDR3. Written as DNA, the CDR3 is TGCGCCGGCAGCTGGCTCACCGGGGAGCTGTTTTTT. This sequence encodes CAGSWLTGELFF.

This clonotype has more than one count but fewer than ten. V is TRBV25-1 and J is TRBJ2-2, with a weak D call TRBD1 (7 bases). V lost 7 bases to trimming and J lost 3 bases, with 21 bases between them. The CDR3 runs 17 residues. Looked up from germline, CDR1 is MGHDK and CDR2 is SYGVNS. The chain's CDR3 is CASTPRPGGFDTGELFF. The CDR3, as DNA: TGTGCCAGCACCCCCCGGCCAGGGGGGTTTGACACCGGGGAGCTGTTTTTT.